This entry lists 26 T cell receptor beta chains sequenced from one sample in a study of cytomegalovirus exposure and HLA in healthy donors. With 60 Vbeta and 13 Jbeta primers, the PCR was carried out. The table came from immunoSEQ multiplex PCR; TCRdb's copy has only in-frame clones and leaves some out. The data contain about 130,000 clones, around 72% of them singletons. Sequencing used PBMCs. These receptors were collected from a man aged 18 to 35 in good health and CMV-seropositive.

This clone turned up a few times. The chain employs TRBV21-1 and TRBJ1-4; TRBD1 is the table's D call, not checked against the DNA. TRBV21-1 counts as a pseudogene. This CDR3 contains 17 residues. CDR3 coding DNA: TGTGCCAGCAGCAAAGGTGTGGGCCGAGAGACTAATGAAAAACTGTTTTTT. Its protein product is CASSKGVGRETNEKLFF.

This clone has just a few counts. The rearrangement joins TRBV19 to TRBJ2-1; 8 bases are a match to TRBD2. Germline CDR1 is LNHDA and CDR2 is SQIVND (reference sequence). V lost 1 base, J lost 2 bases, and 1 base stayed unmatched. There are 15 residues in the CDR3. CDR3 in amino acids: CASSIAAGAYNEQFF. In nucleotides, the CDR3 is TGTGCCAGTAGTATAGCAGCGGGAGCCTACAATGAGCAGTTCTTC.

The chain carries TRBV6-5 and TRBJ1-6, with 10 bases aligning to TRBD1. Germline V gene sequence: CDR1 MNHEY, CDR2 SVGAGI. Unmatched junction bases numbered 8, after V lost 2 bases and J lost 10 bases. CDR3 length: 16 residues. The CDR3 region is CASSYQDRGSGSPLHF. The CDR3 nucleotides read TGTGCCAGCAGTTACCAGGACAGGGGGAGTGGGTCACCCCTCCACTTT.

The V call is TRBV5-1, the J call TRBJ2-7; 8 positions agree with TRBD2. In germline, CDR1 is SGHRS, CDR2 YFSETQ. There are 13 residues in the CDR3. V was pared by 5 bases and J by 5 bases, with 6 bases of the junction left unmatched. This CDR3 is CASSEREFHEQYF. The CDR3 DNA reads TGCGCCAGCAGTGAGCGGGAGTTCCACGAGCAGTACTTC.

The chain couples TRBV6-6 to TRBJ2-7; 7 nucleotides agree with TRBD2. The germline V gene encodes CDR1 MNHNY and CDR2 SVGAGI (reference sequence). Trimming cost V 4 bases and J 6 bases; bases outside gene matches: 6. The CDR3 spans 13 residues. CDR3 region: CASSSGTMREQYF. The CDR3 nucleotides read TGTGCCAGCAGTTCCGGGACTATGCGCGAGCAGTACTTC.

The chain has TRBV14 and TRBJ2-7, with TRBD1 as a possible D gene (6 bases). Trimming stripped 0 bases from V and 3 bases from J, with 9 bases between. Looked up from germline, CDR1 is SGHDN and CDR2 is FVKESK. There are 14 residues in the CDR3. The CDR3 spells CASSQERDNYEQYF. As DNA, the CDR3 is TGTGCCAGCAGCCAAGAAAGGGACAACTACGAGCAGTACTTC.

V gene TRBV18 combines with J gene TRBJ2-1, with 12 nucleotides matching TRBD1. The germline CDR1 and CDR2 sequences are KGHSH and LQKENI. V was clipped by 3 bases and J by 0 bases; unmatched bases: 9. There are 19 residues in the CDR3. The CDR3 reads CASSPIGTGGRSSYNEQFF. DNA for the CDR3: TGTGCCAGCTCACCGATCGGGACAGGGGGCCGCAGCTCCTACAATGAGCAGTTCTTC.

V is TRBV7-8 and J is TRBJ2-3; D remains ambiguous. Germline V gives CDR1 SGHVS, CDR2 FQNEAQ. Between the trimmed V and J ends, which lost 2 bases and 8 bases, there was a span of 11 bases. The CDR3 runs to 13 residues. This CDR3 is CASSLHSMGTQYF. Here the CDR3 DNA reads TGTGCCAGCAGCTTACACAGTATGGGTACGCAGTATTTT.

The chain links TRBV18 to TRBJ2-3, with a possible D match to TRBD2 (5 bases). In germline, CDR1 is KGHSH, CDR2 LQKENI. The CDR3 length is 14 residues. V was trimmed by 2 bases and J by 3 bases, leaving 9 bases between them. The CDR3 coding sequence is TGTGCCAGCTCACCATCCGGGGTGACAGATACGCAGTATTTT. This encodes CASSPSGVTDTQYF.

The chain's CDR3 is CASSPQVGAADYNEQFF. The CDR3 region has the DNA TGTGCCAGCAGCCCTCAGGTGGGGGCGGCTGATTACAATGAGCAGTTCTTC. The chain employs TRBV27 and TRBJ2-1; D is possibly TRBD1 (6 bases). The CDR3 extends over 17 amino acids. V dropped 6 bases and J dropped 4 bases, with 22 bases sitting between them. Germline CDR1 and CDR2: MNHEY and SMNVEV (reference sequence).

This clone showed up just a few times. This chain joins TRBV5-4 and TRBJ2-5; a weak D match, TRBD1 (6 bases). The V gene's germline CDR1 is SGHNT and CDR2 YYREEE (reference sequence). The V gene lost 4 bases and the J gene lost 5 bases, with 12 bases spanning the gap. The CDR3 extends over 13 amino acids. The CDR3 DNA sequence: TGTGCCAGCAGCGTTGACAGGAGGGAGACCCAGTACTTC. Translating gives CASSVDRRETQYF.

CDR3 DNA: TGCGCCAGTGGACAGGGCCCTTACAATGAGCAGTTCTTC. This sequence encodes CASGQGPYNEQFF. The rearrangement joins TRBV10-1 to TRBJ2-1; 8 nucleotides agree with TRBD1. The CDR3 is made up of 13 amino acids. J gave up 4 bases and V 9 bases, and 5 bases lay outside the gene matches. The V gene's germline CDR1 is WNHNN and CDR2 SYGVQD (reference sequence).

V and J are TRBV29-1 and TRBJ1-1, with 7 nucleotides matching TRBD1. The CDR3 runs 14 residues. The germline V gene encodes CDR1 SQVTM and CDR2 ANQGSEA. The J segment lost 4 bases and the V segment lost 7 bases, leaving 12 bases of the junction unmatched. CDR3 DNA sequence: TGCAGCGCGGCATTCGACAGGGTAGGCACTGAAGCTTTCTTT. The encoded protein is CSAAFDRVGTEAFF.

This chain uses TRBV5-5 with TRBJ2-7; 9 nucleotides agree with TRBD1. CDR3 length: 13 residues. V lost 0 bases, J lost 5 bases, and 0 bases stayed unmatched. Per the germline V gene, CDR1 is SGHKS and CDR2 is YYEKEE (reference sequence). This chain's CDR3 is CASSLGDRDEQYF. Here the CDR3 DNA reads TGTGCCAGCAGCTTGGGGGACAGGGACGAGCAGTACTTC.

The genes are TRBV30 and TRBJ2-1; 10 bases align to TRBD2. Trimming at V came to 1 base and at J to 8 bases, leaving 2 bases not matched to a gene. CDR3 length: 13 residues. The V gene's germline CDR1 is GTSNPN and CDR2 SVGIG (reference sequence). The CDR3, as DNA: TGTGCCTGGAGTGGCCTAGCGGGAGATGAGCAGTTCTTC. The encoded protein is CAWSGLAGDEQFF.

The gene calls are TRBV5-1 and TRBJ1-2, with TRBD1 as a possible D gene (6 bases). Germline V lookup: CDR1 SGHRS, CDR2 YFSETQ. Trimming shortened V by 0 bases and J by 4 bases, and 13 bases separated the two germline ends. The CDR3 consists of 15 residues. This chain's CDR3 is CASSLDAGALYGYTF. CDR3 DNA: TGCGCCAGCAGCTTGGATGCAGGGGCTCTCTATGGCTACACCTTC.

This clone was recorded only once. The rearrangement uses TRBV7-9 and TRBJ1-4, with TRBD1 matching 9 bases. Germline CDR1 and CDR2: SEHNR and FQNEAQ (reference sequence). V trimming: 2 bases; J trimming: 8 bases; junction bases outside the gene matches: 6. CDR3 size: 15 residues. The CDR3 spells CASSLPGTGREKLFF. The CDR3, as DNA: TGTGCCAGCAGCTTACCCGGGACAGGGAGGGAAAAACTGTTTTTT.

The chain combines TRBV10-3 with TRBJ2-2; 7 bases map to TRBD2. The V gene end was trimmed by 0 bases and the J gene end by 4 bases; junction bases not matched to a gene: 5. CDR1 ENHRY and CDR2 SYGVKD come from the germline V gene. The CDR3 runs 16 residues. Written as DNA, the CDR3 is TGTGCCATCAGTGAGTCGGGAGGGGCGGGCACCGGGGAGCTGTTTTTT. As protein: CAISESGGAGTGELFF.

Points on this clone: The same CDR3 arises from other DNA sequences in this sample as well. The rearrangement links TRBV20-1 to TRBJ1-1; no reliable D call. The CDR3 is made up of 10 amino acids. CDR1 DFQATT and CDR2 SNEGSKA come from the germline V gene (reference sequence). V shed 5 bases and J shed 3 bases, with 4 bases lying between them. In nucleotides, the CDR3 is TGCAGTGCTCGGGACACTGAAGCTTTCTTT. This encodes CSARDTEAFF.

The rearrangement uses TRBV30 and TRBJ2-1; weak D call: TRBD1 (6 bases). This CDR3 comprises 15 residues. Germline V lookup: CDR1 GTSNPN, CDR2 SVGIG (reference sequence). Between the trimmed V and J ends, which lost 2 bases and 10 bases, there was a span of 21 bases. The DNA of the CDR3 is TGTGCCTGGAGTCTCCTGGGGGCGCCGGGGCTCGAGCAGTTCTTC. As protein: CAWSLLGAPGLEQFF. The entire variable domain, with the rest obtained from reference TRBV30 and TRBJ2-1, is as follows: SQTIHQWPATLVQPVGSPLSLECTVEGTSNPNLYWYRQAAGRGLQLLFYSVGIGQISSEVPQNLSASRPQDRQFILSSKKLLLSDSGFYLCAWSLLGAPGLEQFFGPGTRLTVL.

This clone showed up just a few times. This chain connects TRBV9 to TRBJ2-1; 8 bases are a match to TRBD1. In germline, CDR1 is SGDLS, CDR2 YYNGEE. This CDR3 comprises 14 residues. J was trimmed by 10 bases and V by 3 bases; bases with no gene match: 9. In DNA form, the CDR3 reads TGTGCCAGCAGCGAAAGCGTCCGGGACAGGGAGCAGTTCTTC. Encoded protein: CASSESVRDREQFF.

The CDR3 DNA sequence: TGTGCCAGCAGCGGTGGCGGGGGAGTGTACCAAGAGACCCAGTACTTC. It is translated as CASSGGGGVYQETQYF. The genes are TRBV13 and TRBJ2-5; TRBD2 matches at 7 bases. V trimming: 5 bases; J trimming: 0 bases; junction bases outside the gene matches: 9. Per the germline V gene, CDR1 is PRHDT and CDR2 is FYEKMQ (reference sequence). The CDR3 covers 16 residues.

This sequence joins TRBV9 and TRBJ1-3, with D maybe TRBD1 (6 bases). The ends were cut back, 4 bases at V and 4 bases at J, with 21 bases in the middle. CDR3 size: 17 residues. Germline CDR1 SGDLS, CDR2 YYNGEE. The CDR3 loop is CASSPDGRQDMGNTIYF. As DNA, the CDR3 is TGTGCCAGCAGCCCGGATGGGAGACAGGACATGGGAAACACCATATATTTT.

The chain uses TRBV7-2 and TRBJ1-1; D is undetermined. V dropped 6 bases and J dropped 4 bases, with 9 bases sitting between them. This CDR3 has 12 residues. CDR1 and CDR2 from the germline V gene are SGHTA and FQGNSA. CDR3 nucleotides: TGTGCCAGCAGTAGACACCTCACTGAAGCTTTCTTT. It codes for CASSRHLTEAFF.

The chain joins TRBV28 to TRBJ1-5, with 7 bases identical to TRBD1. With 6 bases clipped from V and 5 bases from J, the junction kept 7 bases outside the gene matches. Germline CDR1 MDHEN, CDR2 SYDVKM. The CDR3 is made up of 14 amino acids. The CDR3 DNA reads TGTGCCAGCAGCCCGGGACAGCTATATCAGCCCCAGCATTTT. Amino acids: CASSPGQLYQPQHF. Variable domain in full (rest from reference TRBV28 and TRBJ1-5): DVKVTQSSRYLVKRTGEKVFLECVQDMDHENMFWYRQDPGLGLRLIYFSYDVKMKEKGDIPEGYSVSREKKERFSLILESASTNQTSMYLCASSPGQLYQPQHFGDGTRLSIL.

DNA for the CDR3: TGTGCCAGTAGTATAGTTCTACGGGGGGAGCAGTTCTTC. This gives the protein CASSIVLRGEQFF. The genes are TRBV19 and TRBJ2-1, with a possible D match to TRBD2 (6 bases). The CDR3 is 13 amino acids. V was cut by 1 base and J by 10 bases, with 11 bases left in between. Germline V gene lookup returns CDR1 LNHDA and CDR2 SQIVND (reference sequence).